This TCR beta chain was sequenced during a study of early T cells in non-severe SARS-CoV-2 infection. The V gene's germline CDR1 is SGHVS and CDR2 FQNEAQ. CDR3 length equals 15 residues. TCRdb recomputed calls from the 5' RACE reads with MiXCR, one row per CDR3 protein. The sample yields 57,000 or so distinct CDR3 sequences, about 11% seen once. The clonotype originates from an adult who was a healthcare worker with PCR-confirmed SARS-CoV-2 infection or an uninfected control (not recorded which). The donor label of this sample is uncertain. This chain links TRBV7-8 with TRBJ2-7, with TRBD1 matching 10 bases. Sequencing used whole blood, obtained at baseline. The CDR3 loop reads CVSSAIPGQGYEQYV. The CDR3 coding sequence is TGTGTCAGCAGCGCTATCCCGGGACAGGGGTACGAGCAGTACGTC.